These 18 T cell receptor beta chains came from one sample sequenced in a study of regulatory T cells in long-lasting Graves disease. Arm-PCR of CDR3 regions with iRepertoire HTBI primers generated TCR beta libraries. TCRdb re-derived calls from the multiplex PCR reads in MiXCR, one entry per CDR3 protein. The data show hundreds of thousands of distinct CDR3 sequences, about 16% seen once. Described time point: newly diagnosed GD, antithyroid drugs for less than 3 months. RNA extracted from PBMCs served as the sequencing template. Sequenced here: peripheral blood mononuclear cells (PBMCs), sampled at new diagnosis, from a patient treated with antithyroid drugs. Source of these receptors: a female donor with Graves disease.

This sequence joins TRBV29-1 and TRBJ1-1; no firm D call. Germline V CDR1 and CDR2: SQVTM, ANQGSEA. The V and J ends lost 4 bases and 7 bases respectively, with 13 bases between them. This CDR3 has 12 amino acids. The CDR3 here is CSVGKYEFEAFF. CDR3 sequence (DNA): TGCAGCGTTGGAAAGTACGAGTTTGAAGCTTTCTTT. The full variable domain, in which reference TRBV29-1 and TRBJ1-1 provide the parts outside the CDR3, is SAVISQKPSRDICQRGTSLTIQCQVDSQVTMMFWYRQQPGQSLTLIATANQGSEATYESGFVIDKFPISRPNLTFSTLTVSNMSPEDSSIYLCSVGKYEFEAFFGQGTRLTVV.

CDR3 amino acids: CASSSPGLAGIQGELFF. CDR3 nucleotide sequence: TGTGCCAGCAGTTCTCCGGGACTAGCGGGAATTCAAGGGGAGCTGTTTTTT. The rearrangement links TRBV27 to TRBJ2-2; 13 bases agree with TRBD2. From germline, CDR1 is MNHEY and CDR2 SMNVEV (reference sequence). The CDR3 has 17 residues. V was clipped by 4 bases and J by 8 bases; unmatched bases: 10.

The table lists this clonotype with many counts. The V call is TRBV18, the J call TRBJ2-3; D remains unclear. The CDR3 length is 12 residues. CDR1 is KGHSH and CDR2 is LQKENI in the germline V gene. V dropped 1 base and J dropped 4 bases, with 3 bases sitting between them. The DNA for the CDR3 is TGTGCCAGCTCACCACTATCAGATACGCAGTATTTT. This gives the protein CASSPLSDTQYF.

Ten or more counts support this clonotype. The genes are TRBV29-1 and TRBJ1-1, with 9 bases aligning to TRBD1. V gave up 7 bases and J gave up 4 bases; unmatched junction bases: 4. Germline CDR1 is SQVTM and CDR2 is ANQGSEA. CDR3 size: 12 residues. Here the CDR3 reads CSADRGGTEAFF. CDR3 coding DNA: TGCAGCGCGGACAGGGGTGGCACTGAAGCTTTCTTT.

This clonotype has ten or more counts. This chain links TRBV4-3 with TRBJ1-2; D might be TRBD1 (5 bases). There are 15 residues in the CDR3. Germline CDR1 reads LGHNA; CDR2 reads YSLEER. The V end was cut by 0 bases, the J end by 3 bases, with 11 bases between. CDR3 loop: CASSQEAGYDYGYTF. The CDR3 DNA reads TGCGCCAGCAGCCAAGAGGCAGGGTACGACTATGGCTACACCTTC.

Points on this clonotype: This may be a read error: a much more frequent sequence differs by one nucleotide. The chain recombines TRBV28 with TRBJ1-5; perhaps TRBD1 as D (5 bases). Germline V lookup: CDR1 MDHEN, CDR2 SYDVKM. Trimming left V 6 bases short and J 3 bases short, with 12 bases between. This CDR3 comprises 14 residues. The CDR3 loop is CASRADRHNQPQHF. The DNA of the CDR3 is TGTGCCAGCAGAGCCGACAGACACAATCAGCCCCAGCATTTT.

The chain combines TRBV27 with TRBJ1-5; tentative D call: TRBD1 (5 bases). There are 14 residues in the CDR3. CDR1 is MNHEY, CDR2 SMNVEV, per germline (reference sequence). V was trimmed by 9 bases and J by 0 bases, leaving 12 bases between them. CDR3 DNA sequence: TGTGCCAGTAGACAGAGTAATAGCAATCAGCCCCAGCATTTT. This encodes CASRQSNSNQPQHF.

This clonotype has at least ten counts. The V and J genes are TRBV15 and TRBJ2-1; tentatively, D is TRBD2 (6 bases). The CDR3 length is 14 residues. CDR1 LNHNV and CDR2 YYDKDF come from the germline V gene (reference sequence). V lost 0 bases to trimming and J lost 7 bases, with 10 bases between them. The CDR3: CATSRDRGWNEQFF. DNA of the CDR3: TGTGCCACCAGCAGAGATCGGGGGTGGAATGAGCAGTTCTTC.

The rearrangement joins TRBV19 to TRBJ1-1; D not certain. The V and J ends lost 5 bases and 7 bases respectively, with 14 bases between them. CDR3 length: 13 amino acids. The germline V gene encodes CDR1 LNHDA and CDR2 SQIVND (reference sequence). The CDR3 nucleotides are TGTGCCAGTAGTCTTGGACGGAGCCTTGAAGCTTTCTTT. Protein sequence: CASSLGRSLEAFF.

This clonotype was counted many times. The rearrangement uses TRBV9 and TRBJ2-7; D may correspond to TRBD1 or TRBD2 (5 bases each). V lost 3 bases to trimming and J lost 0 bases, with 16 bases between them. This CDR3 region has 16 residues. The V gene's germline CDR1 is SGDLS and CDR2 YYNGEE. The CDR3 region has the DNA TGTGCCAGCAGCGAGGGGTCCCGGGGAAGCTCCTACGAGCAGTACTTC. As protein: CASSEGSRGSSYEQYF.

This clonotype was seen at least ten times. The chain employs TRBV7-9 and TRBJ2-7; the D is unclear. This CDR3 has 13 residues. The ends were cut back, 3 bases at V and 0 bases at J, with 6 bases in the middle. Germline V gene lookup returns CDR1 SEHNR and CDR2 FQNEAQ (reference sequence). The CDR3 region is CASSLDDSYEQYF. In nucleotides, the CDR3 is TGTGCCAGCAGCTTGGATGACTCCTACGAGCAGTACTTC.

This clonotype was seen many times. The chain has TRBV11-2 and TRBJ1-1; D is uncertain. The CDR3 contains 14 residues. Germline values: CDR1 SGHAT, CDR2 FQNNGV. V was trimmed by 6 bases and J by 1 base, leaving 12 bases between them. This chain's CDR3 is CASRKSYSNTEAFF. The CDR3 region has the DNA TGTGCCAGCAGGAAGAGTTACTCGAACACTGAAGCTTTCTTT.

In its sample, this clonotype was seen many times. The germline gene is not matched at one end of the junction; a read error may be the cause. The V gene is TRBV28, the J gene TRBJ2-1, with 8 bases identical to TRBD2. This CDR3 is 17 amino acids long. Germline V CDR1 and CDR2: MDHEN, SYDVKM. The CDR3 nucleotides are TGTGCCAGCAGCCATAGCCCGGGGGGGACCTCCTACAATAAGCAGTTCTTC. This gives the protein CASSHSPGGTSYNKQFF.

This clonotype came up a few times. Since a much larger clone is just one base distant, this may be a read error. The chain carries TRBV20-1 and TRBJ2-7; D gene ambiguous. Germline lookup yields CDR1 DFQATT and CDR2 SNEGSKA (reference sequence). The CDR3 sequence is 11 residues long. The CDR3 DNA reads TGCAGTGCTGGCGATTCCTACGAGCAGCACTTC. It specifies CSAGDSYEQHF.

The J gene is TRBJ1-4, the V gene TRBV6-9; D possibly corresponds to TRBD1 (5 bases). The V end lost 4 bases, the J end lost 8 bases, and 20 bases lay between the germline ends. The germline CDR1 and CDR2 sequences are MNHGY and SVAAGI. The CDR3 totals 16 residues. As DNA, the CDR3 is TGTGCCAGCAGTTCCGAAGGGACTATTAAGGGGGAAAAACTGTTTTTT. As protein: CASSSEGTIKGEKLFF.

This clonotype was recorded at least ten times. The chain employs TRBV4-1 and TRBJ2-4; D tentatively reads TRBD1 or TRBD2 (5 bases each). There are 17 residues in the CDR3. Germline V lookup: CDR1 MGHRA, CDR2 YSYEKL. Trimming removed 1 base at V and 1 base at J, with 14 bases between. CDR3 nucleotides: TGCGCCAGCAGCCAAGGTGTGGCCAGGGAGGCCAAAAACATTCAGTACTTC. This translates into CASSQGVAREAKNIQYF.

This clonotype was detected ten times or more. This chain links TRBV12-3 or TRBV12-4 with TRBJ2-4, with a tentative D call TRBD1 (6 bases). Trimming removed 6 bases from V and 1 base from J, with 10 bases in between. CDR3 size: 14 residues. The CDR3 region is CASRRTGAKNIQYF. The CDR3 DNA is TGTGCCAGCAGGCGAACAGGGGCCAAAAACATTCAGTACTTC.

The table lists this clonotype with many counts. The J gene is TRBJ2-1, the V gene TRBV27, with 8 bases lining up with TRBD2. CDR3 size: 16 residues. Looked up from germline, CDR1 is MNHEY and CDR2 is SMNVEV (reference sequence). Germline trimming cut 3 bases from V and 5 bases from J; bases unmatched to any gene: 9. In DNA, the CDR3 is TGTGCCAGCAGTTTTTCTTTAGCGGGATATCACAATGAGCAGTTCTTC. Protein sequence: CASSFSLAGYHNEQFF.